The clone carrying this T cell receptor (beta chain) was seen more than once but under ten times. The sample originates from a study of regulatory T cells in long-lasting Graves disease. Time point here: newly diagnosed GD, antithyroid drugs for less than 3 months. The TCR library was prepared using RNA isolated from PBMCs. Building of the TCR beta libraries involved iRepertoire HTBI primers and Arm-PCR of CDR3 regions. One entry per CDR3 protein results from TCRdb running MiXCR on the multiplex PCR reads. This sample carries 450,000 to 600,000 distinct CDR3 sequences, about 17% of them seen once, and the ten largest clones take roughly an eighth. There are 14 residues in the CDR3. Trimming left V 5 bases short and J 6 bases short, with 13 bases between. Per the germline V gene, CDR1 is MNHNS and CDR2 is SASEGT. These records were also assigned to another study, of T cells in Graves' hyperthyroidism and ophthalmopathy. That publication notes: Blood also contained most expanded thyroid clonotypes above 0.001.

The source of this sequence is a man in his forties with Graves disease. J is TRBJ2-2 and V is TRBV6-1, with a tentative D call TRBD2 (5 bases). The source material was peripheral blood mononuclear cells (PBMCs), sampled at new diagnosis, from a patient treated with antithyroid drugs. This CDR3 reads CASSHSGGAGELFF. As DNA, the CDR3 is TGTGCCAGCAGTCACAGCGGAGGAGCCGGGGAGCTGTTTTTT.